The next 5 T cell receptor beta chains were all read from a single sample in a study of T cell changes during pregnancy in multiple sclerosis. Produced via immunoSEQ multiplex PCR; TCRdb's table is partial and in-frame only. The sample consists of about 44,000 clones, roughly nine tenths of them appearing once. This specimen consisted of CD4+ T cells from peripheral blood mononuclear cells, obtained after pregnancy. The source is a female donor with multiple sclerosis, enrolled in a pregnancy study.

This rearrangement joins TRBV5-5 to TRBJ2-1; the D is unclear. This CDR3 is 14 amino acids long. The V end lost 6 bases, the J end lost 8 bases, and 18 bases lay between the germline ends. The V gene's germline CDR1 is SGHKS and CDR2 YYEKEE (reference sequence). This chain's CDR3 is CASTVEFVDDEQFF. Here the CDR3 DNA reads TGTGCCAGCACCGTGGAGTTTGTAGATGATGAGCAGTTCTTC.

Only one count was recorded for this clone. The gene calls are TRBV5-1 and TRBJ1-2; D perhaps matches TRBD1 (5 bases). Germline V CDR1 and CDR2: SGHRS, YFSETQ. V was shortened by 0 bases and J by 0 bases, with 9 bases between the two germline ends. The CDR3 contains 15 residues. The CDR3 DNA sequence: TGCGCCAGCAGCTTGGGACAGACCTCTAACTATGGCTACACCTTC. Protein: CASSLGQTSNYGYTF.

This rearrangement joins TRBV6-5 to TRBJ2-7, with a weak D call TRBD2 (5 bases). The germline gives CDR1 MNHEY, CDR2 SVGAGI. This CDR3 contains 13 residues. V lost 5 bases and J 2 bases, leaving 10 bases between the germline ends. CDR3: CASSPFSAYEQYF. The CDR3 DNA follows: TGTGCCAGCAGTCCCTTTAGCGCCTACGAGCAGTACTTC.

The chain recombines TRBV7-2 with TRBJ1-2; no firm D call. This CDR3 contains 12 residues. Between the trimmed V and J ends, which lost 5 bases and 3 bases, there was a span of 7 bases. Germline V lookup: CDR1 SGHTA, CDR2 FQGNSA. Written as DNA, the CDR3 is TGTGCCAGCAGCAGCGGGCACTATGGCTACACCTTC. Translated: CASSSGHYGYTF. The full variable domain, in which reference TRBV7-2 and TRBJ1-2 provide the parts outside the CDR3, is GAGVSQSPSNKVTEKGKDVELRCDPISGHTALYWYRQSLGQGLEFLIYFQGNSAPDKSGLPSDRFSAERTGGSVSTLTIQRTQQEDSAVYLCASSSGHYGYTFGSGTRLTVV.

This clone was observed once. The rearrangement links TRBV11-2 to TRBJ1-4; 8 bases fit TRBD1. The germline V gene has CDR1 SGHAT and CDR2 FQNNGV. V lost 1 base to trimming and J lost 4 bases; unmatched junction nucleotides: 5. The CDR3 spans 16 residues. Here the CDR3 reads CASSLGRDRINEKLFF. As DNA, the CDR3 is TGTGCCAGCAGCTTAGGGAGGGACAGGATTAATGAAAAACTGTTTTTT.